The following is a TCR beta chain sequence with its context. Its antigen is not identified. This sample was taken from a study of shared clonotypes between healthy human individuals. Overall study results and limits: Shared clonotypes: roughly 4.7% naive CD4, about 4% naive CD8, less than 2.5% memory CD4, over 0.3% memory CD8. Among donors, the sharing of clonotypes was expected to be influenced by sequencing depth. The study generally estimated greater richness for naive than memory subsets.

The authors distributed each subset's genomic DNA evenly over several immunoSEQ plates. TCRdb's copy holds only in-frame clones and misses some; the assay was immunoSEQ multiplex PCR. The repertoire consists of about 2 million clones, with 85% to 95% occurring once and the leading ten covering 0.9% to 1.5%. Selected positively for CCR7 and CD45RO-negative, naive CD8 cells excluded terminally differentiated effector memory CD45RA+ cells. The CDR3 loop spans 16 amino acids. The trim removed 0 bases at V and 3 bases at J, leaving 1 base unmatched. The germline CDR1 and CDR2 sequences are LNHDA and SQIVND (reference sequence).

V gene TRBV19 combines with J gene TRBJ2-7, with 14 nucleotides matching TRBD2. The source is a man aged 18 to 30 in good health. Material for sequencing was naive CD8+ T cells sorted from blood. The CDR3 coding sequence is TGTGCCAGTAGTATAGATGGGACTAGCGGGAGCTACGAGCAGTACTTC. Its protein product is CASSIDGTSGSYEQYF.